Presented here are 28 T cell receptor beta chains from one specimen sequenced in a study of OX40 agonist ivuxolimab in advanced cancers. TCRdb's table, derived via immunoSEQ multiplex PCR, lists solely in-frame clones and lacks some. Of around 60,000 clones in the sample, more than 75% were seen once. The specimen was CD4+ or CD8+ T cells sorted from blood, collected in a trial of the OX40 agonist ivuxolimab. All receptors derive from an adult with an advanced solid tumor such as melanoma, head and neck, liver or kidney cancer.

This chain joins TRBV28 and TRBJ1-2, with a weak D call TRBD1 (5 bases). CDR1 is MDHEN and CDR2 is SYDVKM in the germline V gene. V was clipped by 10 bases and J by 0 bases, with 12 bases between them. The CDR3 loop spans 13 amino acids. The CDR3, as DNA: TGTGCCACCGGGACGGAACCTAACTATGGCTACACCTTC. Protein: CATGTEPNYGYTF.

This clone was found a few times. The chain couples TRBV7-9 to TRBJ1-1; D is unclear. Germline assignment: CDR1 SEHNR and CDR2 FQNEAQ (reference sequence). The germline V and J ends were trimmed by 3 bases and 0 bases, with 2 bases remaining between them. The CDR3 has 12 amino acids. DNA of the CDR3: TGTGCCAGCAGCTTGGTGAACACTGAAGCTTTCTTT. It yields the protein CASSLVNTEAFF. The full variable domain, its missing parts supplied by reference TRBV7-9 and TRBJ1-1, is DTGVSQNPRHKITKRGQNVTFRCDPISEHNRLYWYRQTLGQGPEFLTYFQNEAQLEKSRLLSDRFSAERPKGSFSTLEIQRTEQGDSAMYLCASSLVNTEAFFGQGTRLTVV.

The chain links TRBV29-1 to TRBJ2-5; D is unresolved. This CDR3 comprises 15 residues. Deletions cut 6 bases from V and 3 bases from J, with 20 bases between. Germline V gene sequence: CDR1 SQVTM, CDR2 ANQGSEA. The CDR3 region is CSVIFPGLGEETQYF. CDR3 nucleotides: TGCAGCGTAATCTTCCCGGGCCTTGGGGAAGAGACCCAGTACTTC.

The chain uses TRBV9 and TRBJ2-4, with TRBD1 as a possible D gene (8 bases). The CDR3 sequence is 14 residues long. With 8 bases removed from V and 3 bases from J, the gap between germline ends came to 15 bases. Germline lookup yields CDR1 SGDLS and CDR2 YYNGEE. CDR3 sequence: CASLQGEGKNIQYF. DNA of the CDR3: TGTGCCAGTTTACAGGGGGAGGGCAAAAACATTCAGTACTTC. The variable domain in full, completed from reference TRBV9 and TRBJ2-4, reads DSGVTQTPKHLITATGQRVTLRCSPRSGDLSVYWYQQSLDQGLQFLIQYYNGEERAKGNILERFSAQQFPDLHSELNLSSLELGDSALYFCASLQGEGKNIQYFGAGTRLSVL.

The chain is built from TRBV6-1 and TRBJ2-7, with 10 nucleotides matching TRBD2. Germline trimming cut 6 bases from V and 3 bases from J; bases unmatched to any gene: 5. The CDR3 is 14 amino acids. Looked up from germline, CDR1 is MNHNS and CDR2 is SASEGT. CDR3 nucleotide sequence: TGTGCCAGCAGGCCGGGACTAGCGCTCTACGAGCAGTACTTC. Its protein is CASRPGLALYEQYF.

This clone was observed a few times. The V gene is TRBV11-3, the J gene TRBJ2-7; 9 bases align to TRBD1. The CDR3 totals 13 residues. Germline assignment: CDR1 SGHNT and CDR2 YENEEA. The J segment lost 5 bases and the V segment lost 5 bases, leaving 4 bases of the junction unmatched. DNA of the CDR3: TGTGCCAGCAGCAAGGGACAGGGCGACGAGCAGTACTTC. It translates to CASSKGQGDEQYF.

The chain employs TRBV28 and TRBJ2-5, with 10 bases that match TRBD2. Losses at the gene ends were 5 bases for V and 0 bases for J; bases not matched to a gene: 9. Germline V gives CDR1 MDHEN, CDR2 SYDVKM. The CDR3 loop spans 17 amino acids. The CDR3: CASSTLKRGGYQETQYF. The CDR3 DNA reads as TGTGCCAGCAGTACGCTAAAGCGGGGGGGATACCAAGAGACCCAGTACTTC.

This sequence joins TRBV7-2 and TRBJ1-1; D gene uncertain. The germline CDR1 and CDR2 sequences are SGHTA and FQGNSA. The CDR3 runs to 14 residues. Trimming cost V 3 bases and J 1 base, with 9 bases left between them. The CDR3 nucleotides are TGTGCCAGCAGCTTGGGCCTGCAGAACACTGAAGCTTTCTTT. Its translation: CASSLGLQNTEAFF. The full variable domain, its missing parts supplied by reference TRBV7-2 and TRBJ1-1, is GAGVSQSPSNKVTEKGKDVELRCDPISGHTALYWYRQSLGQGLEFLIYFQGNSAPDKSGLPSDRFSAERTGGSVSTLTIQRTQQEDSAVYLCASSLGLQNTEAFFGQGTRLTVV.

The chain is built from TRBV5-4 and TRBJ2-7, with 7 bases matching TRBD1. Unmatched junction bases numbered 6, after V lost 4 bases and J lost 2 bases. The CDR3 loop spans 14 amino acids. Per germline, CDR1 SGHNT and CDR2 YYREEE (reference sequence). The CDR3 region has the DNA TGTGCCAGCAGCCAACGGACAGGAGCCTACGAGCAGTACTTC. Its translation is CASSQRTGAYEQYF. Using reference TRBV5-4 and TRBJ2-7 for the parts outside the CDR3, the full variable domain is ETGVTQSPTHLIKTRGQQVTLRCSSQSGHNTVSWYQQALGQGPQFIFQYYREEENGRGNFPPRFSGLQFPNYSSELNVNALELDDSALYLCASSQRTGAYEQYFGPGTRLTVT.

V is TRBV7-9 and J is TRBJ2-7, with 9 bases that match TRBD1. CDR3 length: 13 amino acids. Germline loops: CDR1 SEHNR, CDR2 FQNEAQ (reference sequence). CDR3 coding DNA: TGTGGCGTAGGGGGACAGGGTCTCCGCGAGCAGTACTTC. It is translated as CGVGGQGLREQYF.

The chain combines TRBV29-1 with TRBJ1-2, with 7 bases aligning to TRBD1. Germline assignment: CDR1 SQVTM and CDR2 ANQGSEA. The ends lost 7 bases at V and 7 bases at J; junction bases unmatched: 12. The CDR3 sequence is 13 residues long. The CDR3 reads CSADYRGGLGYTF. CDR3 in DNA: TGCAGCGCCGACTACAGGGGTGGGCTTGGCTACACCTTC.

The chain links TRBV29-1 to TRBJ1-2; tentatively, D is TRBD1 (6 bases). Trimming removed 1 base at V and 4 bases at J, with 13 bases between. The CDR3 contains 14 residues. The germline V gene encodes CDR1 SQVTM and CDR2 ANQGSEA. The DNA for the CDR3 is TGCAGCGTTGAAGTTTCGGACAGTTCCTATGGCTACACCTTC. Translating it yields CSVEVSDSSYGYTF.

The chain carries TRBV29-1 and TRBJ2-7; D unclear. Germline V CDR1 and CDR2: SQVTM, ANQGSEA. CDR3 length: 11 residues. The V gene lost 2 bases and the J gene lost 3 bases, with 5 bases spanning the gap. The CDR3 nucleotides are TGCAGCGTTGAAATCCTCTACGAGCAGTACTTC. It specifies CSVEILYEQYF.

The rearrangement links TRBV28 to TRBJ1-5, with D maybe TRBD1 (5 bases). Per germline, CDR1 MDHEN and CDR2 SYDVKM. The CDR3 consists of 15 residues. Trimming stripped 0 bases from V and 11 bases from J, with 17 bases between. The CDR3 protein is CASSLWGLEGQSQHF. CDR3 in DNA: TGTGCCAGCAGTTTATGGGGACTCGAGGGCCAGTCCCAGCATTTT.

This clone came up once. This chain connects TRBV28 to TRBJ1-6, with D unclear. V shed 10 bases and J shed 6 bases, with 7 bases lying between them. Germline values: CDR1 MDHEN, CDR2 SYDVKM. The CDR3 length is 11 residues. CDR3 coding DNA: TGTGCCACCACGAGTAATTCACCCCTCCACTTT. It translates to CATTSNSPLHF.

The V and J genes are TRBV30 and TRBJ1-2, with no clear D. V gave up 4 bases and J gave up 3 bases, with 15 bases separating them. The germline CDR1 and CDR2 sequences are GTSNPN and SVGIG (reference sequence). The CDR3 totals 14 residues. The CDR3 protein is CAWTLPEGDYGYTF. In DNA form, the CDR3 reads TGTGCCTGGACCCTACCGGAGGGTGACTATGGCTACACCTTC.

This clone was observed a single time. The V call is TRBV18, the J call TRBJ2-2; D not certain. Deletions cut 3 bases from V and 2 bases from J, with 4 bases between. This CDR3 is built from 13 residues. Germline-derived CDR1 and CDR2 are KGHSH and LQKENI. CDR3 sequence: CASSPLNTGELFF. CDR3 nucleotide sequence: TGTGCCAGCTCACCTTTAAACACCGGGGAGCTGTTTTTT.

V usage is TRBV10-3 and J usage is TRBJ2-7; 7 bases map to TRBD1. Germline V gene data show CDR1 as ENHRY and CDR2 as SYGVKD. This CDR3 has 15 amino acids. The trim removed 2 bases at V and 7 bases at J, leaving 11 bases unmatched. The CDR3 is CAISETHRGSKEQYF. The CDR3 DNA reads as TGTGCCATCAGTGAGACACACAGGGGATCGAAGGAGCAGTACTTC.

The chain is built from TRBV5-6 and TRBJ2-5; no firm D call. Trimming left V 0 bases short and J 2 bases short, with 8 bases between. The CDR3 extends over 14 amino acids. CDR1 SGHDT and CDR2 YYEEEE come from the germline V gene. The DNA of the CDR3 is TGTGCCAGCAGCTTGGACGACGGACAAGAGACCCAGTACTTC. It yields the protein CASSLDDGQETQYF.

This rearrangement joins TRBV5-4 to TRBJ2-7, with TRBD2 as a possible D gene (7 bases). The CDR3 loop spans 15 amino acids. V was clipped by 4 bases and J by 6 bases, with 20 bases between them. CDR1 and CDR2 from the germline V gene are SGHNT and YYREEE (reference sequence). The CDR3 loop reads CASSKAGEGTGEQYF. The CDR3 bases are TGTGCCAGCAGCAAGGCAGGGGAGGGGACCGGCGAGCAGTACTTC.

This rearrangement joins TRBV5-1 to TRBJ1-2; perhaps TRBD1 as D (5 bases). The CDR3 loop spans 13 amino acids. Germline V gives CDR1 SGHRS, CDR2 YFSETQ. V was shortened by 0 bases and J by 8 bases, with 11 bases between the two germline ends. CDR3 nucleotide sequence: TGCGCCAGCAGCTTGGCGGGGGAGATCGGCTACACCTTC. It encodes CASSLAGEIGYTF.

The chain couples TRBV7-3 to TRBJ1-1; the D is unclear. V lost 1 base, J lost 1 base, and 10 bases lay in between. There are 15 residues in the CDR3. Per the germline V gene, CDR1 is SGHTA and CDR2 is FQGTGA. This chain's CDR3 is CASSLMNAGNTEAFF. In DNA, the CDR3 is TGTGCCAGCAGCTTAATGAACGCGGGGAACACTGAAGCTTTCTTT.

This rearrangement joins TRBV28 to TRBJ2-1; the match to TRBD1 covers 9 bases. Germline V gene lookup returns CDR1 MDHEN and CDR2 SYDVKM. Trimming at V came to 6 bases and at J to 0 bases, leaving 12 bases not matched to a gene. This CDR3 has 18 amino acids. CDR3 loop: CASSHGQGQMSSYNEQFF. DNA of the CDR3: TGTGCCAGCAGCCACGGACAGGGGCAAATGAGCTCCTACAATGAGCAGTTCTTC.

This clone was recorded only once. The sample carries other DNA sequences with the same CDR3. The chain couples TRBV4-2 to TRBJ2-5; 8 bases match TRBD2. This CDR3 comprises 14 residues. Trimming at V came to 0 bases and at J to 4 bases, leaving 1 base not matched to a gene. Germline values: CDR1 LGHNA, CDR2 YNFKEQ. CDR3 bases: TGTGCCAGCAGCCAAGACCGGGGGGGAGAGACCCAGTACTTC. Translating it yields CASSQDRGGETQYF.

The CDR3 bases are TGTGCCAGCGGATTGGGGGAGAGCTCTGGAAACACCATATATTTT. This sequence encodes CASGLGESSGNTIYF. The chain couples TRBV28 to TRBJ1-3; possible D gene TRBD1, 5 bases. Germline lookup yields CDR1 MDHEN and CDR2 SYDVKM. CDR3 size: 15 residues. V lost 8 bases to trimming and J lost 0 bases, with 14 bases between them. Together with reference TRBV28 and TRBJ1-3, the CDR3 gives the full variable domain: DVKVTQSSRYLVKRTGEKVFLECVQDMDHENMFWYRQDPGLGLRLIYFSYDVKMKEKGDIPEGYSVSREKKERFSLILESASTNQTSMYLCASGLGESSGNTIYFGEGSWLTVV.

This clone was found once. The chain recombines TRBV5-5 with TRBJ1-1; D ambiguous. The CDR3 totals 13 residues. The germline gives CDR1 SGHKS, CDR2 YYEKEE (reference sequence). The V end was cut by 6 bases, the J end by 3 bases, with 12 bases between. The chain's CDR3 is CASTGEGYTEAFF. In DNA, the CDR3 is TGTGCCAGCACTGGGGAGGGCTACACTGAAGCTTTCTTT.

This clone was detected only a few times. The rearrangement joins TRBV7-2 to TRBJ1-5, with D unclear. V was shortened by 5 bases and J by 7 bases, with 15 bases between the two germline ends. Germline lookup yields CDR1 SGHTA and CDR2 FQGNSA. The CDR3 runs to 14 residues. CDR3 DNA: TGTGCCAGCAGCGTTGGCCGGTCGGACCAGCCCCAGCATTTT. Amino acids: CASSVGRSDQPQHF.

The chain employs TRBV30 and TRBJ2-2; weak D call: TRBD1 (6 bases). Trimming cost V 8 bases and J 6 bases, with 16 bases left between them. This CDR3 comprises 13 residues. Per germline, CDR1 GTSNPN and CDR2 SVGIG (reference sequence). CDR3 loop: CAGQGRGSGELFF. CDR3 DNA sequence: TGTGCCGGCCAGGGCAGGGGATCCGGGGAGCTGTTTTTT.